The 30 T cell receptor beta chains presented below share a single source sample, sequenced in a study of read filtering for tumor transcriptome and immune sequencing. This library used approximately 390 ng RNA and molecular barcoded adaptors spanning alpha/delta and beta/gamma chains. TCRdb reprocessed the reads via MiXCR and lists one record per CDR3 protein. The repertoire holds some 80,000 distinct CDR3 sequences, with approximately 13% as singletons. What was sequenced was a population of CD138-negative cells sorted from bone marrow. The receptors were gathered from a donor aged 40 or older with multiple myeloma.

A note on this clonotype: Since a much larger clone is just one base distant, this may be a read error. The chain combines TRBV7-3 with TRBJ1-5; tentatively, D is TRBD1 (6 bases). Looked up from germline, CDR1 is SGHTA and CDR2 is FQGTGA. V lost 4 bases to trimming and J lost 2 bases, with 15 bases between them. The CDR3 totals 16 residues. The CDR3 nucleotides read TGTGCCAGCAGCTCCCACAGGGATGGTGGCAATCAGCCCCAGCATTTT. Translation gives CASSSHRDGGNQPQHF.

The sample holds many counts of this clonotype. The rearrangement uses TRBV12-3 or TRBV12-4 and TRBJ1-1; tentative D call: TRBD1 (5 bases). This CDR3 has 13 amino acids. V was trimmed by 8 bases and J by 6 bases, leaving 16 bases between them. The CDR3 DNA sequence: TGTGCCAGCGGGGGACTCCGGGGCGCTGAAGCTTTCTTT. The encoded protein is CASGGLRGAEAFF.

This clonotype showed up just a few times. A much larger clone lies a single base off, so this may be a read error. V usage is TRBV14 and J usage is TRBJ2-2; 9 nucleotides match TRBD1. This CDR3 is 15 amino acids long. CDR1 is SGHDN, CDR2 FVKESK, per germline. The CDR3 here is CASSHWTGDTGKLFF. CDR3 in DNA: TGTGCCAGCAGCCACTGGACAGGGGACACCGGGAAGCTGTTTTTT. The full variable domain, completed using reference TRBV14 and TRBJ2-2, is EAGVTQFPSHSVIEKGQTVTLRCDPISGHDNLYWYRRVMGKEIKFLLHFVKESKQDESGMPNNRFLAERTGGTYSTLKVQPAELEDSGVYFCASSHWTGDTGKLFFGEGSRLTVL.

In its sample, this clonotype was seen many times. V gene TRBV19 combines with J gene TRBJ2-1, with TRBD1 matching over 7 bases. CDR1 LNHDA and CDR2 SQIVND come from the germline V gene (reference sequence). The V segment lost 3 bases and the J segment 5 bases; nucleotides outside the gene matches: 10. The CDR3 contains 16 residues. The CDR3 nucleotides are TGTGCCAGTAGTATGGGTAGGGGGCGATACGACAATGAGCAGTTCTTC. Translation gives CASSMGRGRYDNEQFF.

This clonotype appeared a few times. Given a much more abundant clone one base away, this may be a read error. CDR3 sequence reads: CSVYGGKTQYF. For the CDR3, the DNA is TGCAGCGTGTACGGGGGGAAGACCCAGTACTTC. This chain connects TRBV29-1 to TRBJ2-5, with 7 bases lining up with TRBD2. Germline V lookup: CDR1 SQVTM, CDR2 ANQGSEA. The CDR3 has 11 residues. V lost 6 bases to trimming and J lost 6 bases; unmatched junction nucleotides: 4.

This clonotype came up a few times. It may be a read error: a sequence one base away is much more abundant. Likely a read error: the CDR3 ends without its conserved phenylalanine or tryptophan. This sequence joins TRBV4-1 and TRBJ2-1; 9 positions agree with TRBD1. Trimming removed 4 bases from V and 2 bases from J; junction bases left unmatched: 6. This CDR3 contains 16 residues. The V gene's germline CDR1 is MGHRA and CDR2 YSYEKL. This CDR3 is CASSRLTGGTYNEQFS. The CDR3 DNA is TGCGCCAGCAGCCGGCTGACAGGGGGGACCTACAATGAGCAGTTCTCC.

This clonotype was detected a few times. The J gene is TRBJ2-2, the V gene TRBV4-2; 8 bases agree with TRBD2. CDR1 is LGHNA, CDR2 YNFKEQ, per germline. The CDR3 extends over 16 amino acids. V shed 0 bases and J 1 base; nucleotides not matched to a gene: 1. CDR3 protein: CASSQEAGVNTGELFF. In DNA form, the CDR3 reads TGTGCCAGCAGCCAAGAAGCGGGGGTGAACACCGGGGAGCTGTTTTTT.

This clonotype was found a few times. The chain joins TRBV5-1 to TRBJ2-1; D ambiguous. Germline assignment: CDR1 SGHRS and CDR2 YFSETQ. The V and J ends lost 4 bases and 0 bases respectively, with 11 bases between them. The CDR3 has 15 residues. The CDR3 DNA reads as TGCGCCAGCAGCCCCGCTATGAGCTCCTACAATGAGCAGTTCTTC. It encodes CASSPAMSSYNEQFF.

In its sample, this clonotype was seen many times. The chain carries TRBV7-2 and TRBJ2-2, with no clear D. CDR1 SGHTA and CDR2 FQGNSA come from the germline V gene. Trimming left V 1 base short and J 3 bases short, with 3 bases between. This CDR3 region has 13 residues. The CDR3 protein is CASSLVYTGELFF. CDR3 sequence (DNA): TGTGCCAGCAGCTTAGTCTACACCGGGGAGCTGTTTTTT. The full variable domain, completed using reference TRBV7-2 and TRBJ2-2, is GAGVSQSPSNKVTEKGKDVELRCDPISGHTALYWYRQSLGQGLEFLIYFQGNSAPDKSGLPSDRFSAERTGGSVSTLTIQRTQQEDSAVYLCASSLVYTGELFFGEGSRLTVL.

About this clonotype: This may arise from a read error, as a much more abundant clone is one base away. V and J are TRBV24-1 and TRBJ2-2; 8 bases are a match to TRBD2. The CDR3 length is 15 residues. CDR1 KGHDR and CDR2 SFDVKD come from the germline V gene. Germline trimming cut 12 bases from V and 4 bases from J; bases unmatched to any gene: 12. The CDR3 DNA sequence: TGTGCCGCCGCGAATAATGCGGGGGGCACCGGGGAGCTGTTTTTT. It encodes CAAANNAGGTGELFF.

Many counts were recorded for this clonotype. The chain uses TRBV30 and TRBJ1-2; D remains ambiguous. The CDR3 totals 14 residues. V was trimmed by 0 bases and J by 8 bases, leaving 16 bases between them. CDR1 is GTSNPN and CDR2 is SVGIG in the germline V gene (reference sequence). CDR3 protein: CAWSVSLRVGGYTF. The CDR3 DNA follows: TGTGCCTGGAGTGTATCGTTGAGGGTAGGAGGCTACACCTTC.

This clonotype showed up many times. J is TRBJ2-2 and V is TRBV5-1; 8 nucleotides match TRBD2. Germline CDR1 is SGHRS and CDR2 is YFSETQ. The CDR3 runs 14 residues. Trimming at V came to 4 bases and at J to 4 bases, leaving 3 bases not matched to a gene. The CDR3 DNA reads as TGCGCCAGCAGCCAGCGGGAGACCACCGGGGAGCTGTTTTTT. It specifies CASSQRETTGELFF.

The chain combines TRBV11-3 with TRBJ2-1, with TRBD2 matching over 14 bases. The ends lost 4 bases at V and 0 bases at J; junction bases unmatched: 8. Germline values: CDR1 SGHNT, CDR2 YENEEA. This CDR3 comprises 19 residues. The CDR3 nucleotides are TGTGCCAGCAGCTCCGGACTAGCGGGAGGTCTGAGCTCCTACAATGAGCAGTTCTTC. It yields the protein CASSSGLAGGLSSYNEQFF.

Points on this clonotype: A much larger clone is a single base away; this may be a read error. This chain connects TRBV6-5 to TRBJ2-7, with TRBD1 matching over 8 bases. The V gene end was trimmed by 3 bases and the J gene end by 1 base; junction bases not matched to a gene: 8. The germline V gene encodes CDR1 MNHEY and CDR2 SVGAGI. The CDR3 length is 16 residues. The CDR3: CASSYFLRTGSYEQYF. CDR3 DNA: TGTGCCAGCAGTTATTTCCTTCGGACAGGGTCCTACGAGCAGTACTTC.

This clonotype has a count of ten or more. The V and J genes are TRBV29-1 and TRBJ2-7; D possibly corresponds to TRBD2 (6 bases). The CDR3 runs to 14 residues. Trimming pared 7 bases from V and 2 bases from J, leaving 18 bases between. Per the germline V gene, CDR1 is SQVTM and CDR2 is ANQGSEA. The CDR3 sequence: CSATGLISPYEQYF. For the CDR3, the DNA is TGCAGCGCTACGGGACTTATCTCTCCCTACGAGCAGTACTTC.

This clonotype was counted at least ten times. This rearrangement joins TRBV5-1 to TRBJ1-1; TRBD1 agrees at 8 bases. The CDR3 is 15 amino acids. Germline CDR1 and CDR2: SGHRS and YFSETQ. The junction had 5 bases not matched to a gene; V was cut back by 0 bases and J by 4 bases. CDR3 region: CASSLGTGWITEAFF. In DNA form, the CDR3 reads TGCGCCAGCAGCTTGGGGACAGGGTGGATCACTGAAGCTTTCTTT. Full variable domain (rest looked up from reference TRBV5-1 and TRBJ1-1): KAGVTQTPRYLIKTRGQQVTLSCSPISGHRSVSWYQQTPGQGLQFLFEYFSETQRNKGNFPGRFSGRQFSNSRSEMNVSTLELGDSALYLCASSLGTGWITEAFFGQGTRLTVV.

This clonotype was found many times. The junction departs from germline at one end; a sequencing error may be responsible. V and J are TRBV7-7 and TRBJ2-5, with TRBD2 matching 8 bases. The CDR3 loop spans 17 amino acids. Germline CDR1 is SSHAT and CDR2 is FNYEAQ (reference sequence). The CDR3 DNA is TGTGCTAGCAGCCCTGGAGTCGGAGCGGGAGCGTCGGAGACCCAGTACTTC. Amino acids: CASSPGVGAGASETQYF.

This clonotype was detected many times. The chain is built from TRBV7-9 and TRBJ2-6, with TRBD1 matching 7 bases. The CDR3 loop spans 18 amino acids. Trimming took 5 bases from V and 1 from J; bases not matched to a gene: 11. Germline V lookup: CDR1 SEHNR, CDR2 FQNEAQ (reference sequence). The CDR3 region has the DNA TGTGCCAGCAGCCCACAGCCCGGGACAGTTTCTGGGGCCAACGTCCTGACTTTC. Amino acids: CASSPQPGTVSGANVLTF. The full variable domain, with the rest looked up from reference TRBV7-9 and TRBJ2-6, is DTGVSQNPRHKITKRGQNVTFRCDPISEHNRLYWYRQTLGQGPEFLTYFQNEAQLEKSRLLSDRFSAERPKGSFSTLEIQRTEQGDSAMYLCASSPQPGTVSGANVLTFGAGSRLTVL.

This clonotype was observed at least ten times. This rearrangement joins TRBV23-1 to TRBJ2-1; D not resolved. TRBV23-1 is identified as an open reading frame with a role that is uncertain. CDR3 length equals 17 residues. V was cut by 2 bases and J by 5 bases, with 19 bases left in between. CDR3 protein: CASSQGPDNHPNNEQFF. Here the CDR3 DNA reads TGCGCCAGCAGTCAAGGACCTGACAACCACCCTAACAATGAGCAGTTCTTC.

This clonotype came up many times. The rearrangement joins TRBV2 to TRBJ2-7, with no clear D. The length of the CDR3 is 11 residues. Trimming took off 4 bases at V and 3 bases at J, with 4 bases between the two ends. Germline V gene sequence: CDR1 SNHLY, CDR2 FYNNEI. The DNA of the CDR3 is TGTGCCAGCAGTGCAGTCTACGAGCAGTACTTC. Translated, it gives CASSAVYEQYF.

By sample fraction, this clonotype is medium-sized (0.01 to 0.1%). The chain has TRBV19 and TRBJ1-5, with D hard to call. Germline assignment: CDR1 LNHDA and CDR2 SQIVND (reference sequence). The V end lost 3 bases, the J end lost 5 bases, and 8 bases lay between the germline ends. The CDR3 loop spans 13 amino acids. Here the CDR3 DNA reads TGTGCCAGTAGTATGGGTCGGGATCAGCCCCAGCATTTT. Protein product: CASSMGRDQPQHF. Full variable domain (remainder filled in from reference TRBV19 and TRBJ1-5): DGGITQSPKYLFRKEGQNVTLSCEQNLNHDAMYWYRQDPGQGLRLIYYSQIVNDFQKGDIAEGYSVSREKKESFPLTVTSAQKNPTAFYLCASSMGRDQPQHFGDGTRLSIL.

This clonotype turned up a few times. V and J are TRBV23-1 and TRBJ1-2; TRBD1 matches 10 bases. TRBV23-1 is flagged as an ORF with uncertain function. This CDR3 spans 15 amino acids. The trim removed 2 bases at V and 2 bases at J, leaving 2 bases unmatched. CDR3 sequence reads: CASSQKTGGNYGYTF. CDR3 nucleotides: TGCGCCAGCAGTCAAAAGACAGGGGGCAACTATGGCTACACCTTC.

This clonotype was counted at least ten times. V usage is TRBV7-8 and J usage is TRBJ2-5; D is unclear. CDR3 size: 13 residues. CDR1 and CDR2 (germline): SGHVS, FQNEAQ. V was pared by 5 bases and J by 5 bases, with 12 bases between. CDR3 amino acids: CASSADLKETQYF. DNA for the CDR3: TGTGCCAGCAGCGCAGATTTGAAGGAGACCCAGTACTTC. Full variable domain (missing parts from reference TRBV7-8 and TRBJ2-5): GAGVSQSPRYKVAKRGQDVALRCDPISGHVSLFWYQQALGQGPEFLTYFQNEAQLDKSGLPSDRFFAERPEGSVSTLKIQRTQQEDSAVYLCASSADLKETQYFGPGTRLLVL.

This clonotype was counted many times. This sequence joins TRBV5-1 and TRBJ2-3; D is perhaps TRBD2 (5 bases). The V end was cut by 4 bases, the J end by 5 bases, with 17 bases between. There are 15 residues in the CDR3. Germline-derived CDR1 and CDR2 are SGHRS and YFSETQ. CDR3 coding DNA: TGCGCCAGCAGCCAATCCCCCGTGGAGGTAGATACGCAGTATTTT. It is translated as CASSQSPVEVDTQYF.

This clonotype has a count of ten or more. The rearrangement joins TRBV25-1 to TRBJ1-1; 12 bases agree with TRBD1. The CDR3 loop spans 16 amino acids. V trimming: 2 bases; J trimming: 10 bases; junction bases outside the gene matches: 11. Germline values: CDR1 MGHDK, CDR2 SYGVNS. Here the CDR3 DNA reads TGTGCCAGCAGTGAAAAAGATAGGGACAGGGGGCCCGGAGCTTTCTTT. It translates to CASSEKDRDRGPGAFF. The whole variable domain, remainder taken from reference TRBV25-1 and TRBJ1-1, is EADIYQTPRYLVIGTGKKITLECSQTMGHDKMYWYQQDPGMELHLIHYSYGVNSTEKGDLSSESTVSRIRTEHFPLTLESARPSHTSQYLCASSEKDRDRGPGAFFGQGTRLTVV.

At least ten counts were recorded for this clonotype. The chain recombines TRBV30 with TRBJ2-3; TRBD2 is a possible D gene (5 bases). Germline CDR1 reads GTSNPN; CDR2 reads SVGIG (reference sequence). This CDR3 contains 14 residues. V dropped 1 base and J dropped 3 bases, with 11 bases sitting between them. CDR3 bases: TGTGCCTGGAGTGACGGGATTGGGACAGATACGCAGTATTTT. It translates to CAWSDGIGTDTQYF.

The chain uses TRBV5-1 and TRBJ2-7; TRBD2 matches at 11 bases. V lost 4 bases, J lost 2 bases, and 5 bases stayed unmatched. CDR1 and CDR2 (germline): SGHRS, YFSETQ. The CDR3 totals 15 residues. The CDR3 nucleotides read TGCGCCAGCAGCACCCATAGCGGGAGGGCCTACGAGCAGTACTTC. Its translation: CASSTHSGRAYEQYF. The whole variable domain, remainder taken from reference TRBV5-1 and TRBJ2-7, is KAGVTQTPRYLIKTRGQQVTLSCSPISGHRSVSWYQQTPGQGLQFLFEYFSETQRNKGNFPGRFSGRQFSNSRSEMNVSTLELGDSALYLCASSTHSGRAYEQYFGPGTRLTVT.

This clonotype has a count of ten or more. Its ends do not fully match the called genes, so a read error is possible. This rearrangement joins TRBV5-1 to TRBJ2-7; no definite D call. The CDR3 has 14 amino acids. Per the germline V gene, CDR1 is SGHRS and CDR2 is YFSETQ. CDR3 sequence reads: CASTLGQVPDEQYF. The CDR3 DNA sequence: TGCGCCAGCACCTTGGGCCAGGTACCGGACGAGCAGTACTTC.

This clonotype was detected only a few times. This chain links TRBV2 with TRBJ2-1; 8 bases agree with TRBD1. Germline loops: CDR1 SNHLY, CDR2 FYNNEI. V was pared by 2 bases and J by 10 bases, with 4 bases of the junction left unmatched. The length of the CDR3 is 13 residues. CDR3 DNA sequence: TGTGCCAGCAGTGAACAGGGGGCTCGGGAGCAGTTCTTC. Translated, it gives CASSEQGAREQFF.

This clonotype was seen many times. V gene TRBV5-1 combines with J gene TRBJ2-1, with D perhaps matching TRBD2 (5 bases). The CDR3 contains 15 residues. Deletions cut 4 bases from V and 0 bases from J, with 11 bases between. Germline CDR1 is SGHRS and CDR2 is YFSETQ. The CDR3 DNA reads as TGCGCCAGCAGCACAACAACTAGCTCCTACAATGAGCAGTTCTTC. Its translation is CASSTTTSSYNEQFF.